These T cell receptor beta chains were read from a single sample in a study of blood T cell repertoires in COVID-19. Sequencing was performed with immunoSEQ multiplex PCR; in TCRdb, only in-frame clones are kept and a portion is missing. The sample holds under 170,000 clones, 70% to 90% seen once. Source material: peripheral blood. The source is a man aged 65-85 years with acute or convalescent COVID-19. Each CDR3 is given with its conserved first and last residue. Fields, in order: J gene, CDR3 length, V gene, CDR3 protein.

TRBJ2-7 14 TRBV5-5 CASSFFSDSYEQYF
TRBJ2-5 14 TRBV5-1 CASKRSSEQETQYF
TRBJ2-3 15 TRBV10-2 CASRLGAGGGDTQYF
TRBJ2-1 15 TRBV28 CASNRGYNSYNEQFF
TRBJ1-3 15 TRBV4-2 CASSQDSPSGNTIYF
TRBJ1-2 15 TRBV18 CASSPDRGRLYGYTF
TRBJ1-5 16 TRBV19 CASSEGNGASNQPQHF
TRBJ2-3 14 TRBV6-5 CASTRGLEVRVQYF
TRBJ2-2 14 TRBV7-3 CASSLGLGAGELFF
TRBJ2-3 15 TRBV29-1 CSVWDRGRSTDTQYF
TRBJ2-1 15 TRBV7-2 CASRLPSGVYNEQFF
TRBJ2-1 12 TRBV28 CASSRTSYEQFF
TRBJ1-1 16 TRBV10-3 CAISESTGTGTTEAFF
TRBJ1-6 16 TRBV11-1 CASTVGQTSYNSPLHF
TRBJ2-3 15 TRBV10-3 CAIRGDRVQADTQYF
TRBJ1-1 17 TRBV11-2 CASSLPTPGHVYTEAFF
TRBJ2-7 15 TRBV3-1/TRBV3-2 CASSPQGLAAYEQYF
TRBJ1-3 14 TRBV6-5 CASSSYQGGNTIYF
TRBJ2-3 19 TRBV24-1 CATSDPTTLGITSTDTQYF
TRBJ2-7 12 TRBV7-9 CASHSGKYEQYF
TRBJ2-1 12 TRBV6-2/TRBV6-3 CASSPGVFRWFF
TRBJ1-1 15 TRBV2 CASRGAGGAGTEAFF
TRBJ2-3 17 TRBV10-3 CAISEGLAGESADTQYF
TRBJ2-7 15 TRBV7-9 CASSLSGTLSYEQYF
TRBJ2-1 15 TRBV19 CASTQLAGVGNEQFF
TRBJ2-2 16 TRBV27 CASSYFGGGNTGELFF
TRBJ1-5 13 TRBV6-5 CASSRDTNQPQHF
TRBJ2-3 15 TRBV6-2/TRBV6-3 CASSWGRDRTDTQYF
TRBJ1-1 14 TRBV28 CASILGGAGTEAFF
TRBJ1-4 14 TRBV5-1 CASSRTDLNEKLFF
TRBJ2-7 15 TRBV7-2 CASSYWTVSSYEQYF
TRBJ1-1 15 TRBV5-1 CASSSGDGGNTEAFF
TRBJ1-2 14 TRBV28 CASTRSGQGYGYTF